Following are 13 T cell receptor beta chains from one sample sequenced in a study of siplizumab effects on memory and regulatory T cells. The data were produced by immunoSEQ multiplex PCR, yet TCRdb's version contains in-frame clones alone and is incomplete. The sample carries about 100,000 clones, under 95% recorded once. The sequenced sample was Tregs sorted from blood. The receptors here all came from a human donor in good health.

The chain uses TRBV12-1 and TRBJ2-1; the table's D call, TRBD2, was not checked against the DNA. TRBV12-1 corresponds to a pseudogene. CDR3 length equals 15 residues. CDR3 in amino acids: CARAGAGYSYNEQFF. The CDR3 region has the DNA TGTGCCAGAGCCGGAGCGGGGTACTCCTACAATGAGCAGTTCTTC.

J is TRBJ2-1 and V is TRBV7-3; D is unclear. Germline-derived CDR1 and CDR2 are SGHTA and FQGTGA. The CDR3 is 14 residues long. V was shortened by 5 bases and J by 6 bases, with 14 bases between the two germline ends. CDR3 nucleotides: TGTGCCAGCAGCACCTCAACGGGTGGCAATGAGCAGTTCTTC. Encoded protein: CASSTSTGGNEQFF.

The chain combines TRBV28 with TRBJ2-1; TRBD1 matches at 8 bases. Germline CDR1 reads MDHEN; CDR2 reads SYDVKM. The CDR3 extends over 16 amino acids. V gave up 5 bases and J gave up 5 bases; unmatched junction bases: 11. The CDR3 spells CASSTWTGRRNNEQFF. DNA for the CDR3: TGTGCCAGCAGTACCTGGACAGGGAGACGAAACAATGAGCAGTTCTTC.

The chain has TRBV19 and TRBJ2-1, with TRBD1 identical over 10 bases. Trimming cost V 1 base and J 2 bases; bases outside gene matches: 2. Germline V CDR1 and CDR2: LNHDA, SQIVND (reference sequence). The CDR3 covers 16 residues. Written as DNA, the CDR3 is TGTGCCAGTAGTATAGTCGGGACAGGGGCCTACAATGAGCAGTTCTTC. Translated, it gives CASSIVGTGAYNEQFF.

The chain joins TRBV6-5 to TRBJ1-1; a possible D gene is TRBD1 (6 bases). The CDR3 spans 13 residues. Germline V gives CDR1 MNHEY, CDR2 SVGAGI. V was shortened by 6 bases and J by 9 bases, with 17 bases between the two germline ends. In DNA, the CDR3 is TGTGCCAGCAGCCTCGAGGGGGTCGGGCAAGCTTTCTTT. This encodes CASSLEGVGQAFF.

The gene calls are TRBV4-1 and TRBJ2-3; 8 bases are shared with TRBD2. Germline V gene lookup returns CDR1 MGHRA and CDR2 YSYEKL. This CDR3 contains 16 residues. V lost 2 bases and J lost 0; bases outside the gene matches: 4. The CDR3 reads CASSQISGDSTDTQYF. Written as DNA, the CDR3 is TGCGCCAGCAGCCAAATTAGCGGGGATAGCACAGATACGCAGTATTTT.

This clone was observed a single time. The CDR3 sequence is CASGRDSSSYEQYF. The CDR3 coding sequence is TGCGCCAGCGGGCGGGACAGCAGCTCCTACGAGCAGTACTTC. J is TRBJ2-7 and V is TRBV5-1; possible D gene TRBD1, 7 bases. Germline CDR1 SGHRS, CDR2 YFSETQ. V lost 7 bases and J lost 0, with 14 bases in between. The CDR3 runs 14 residues.

V is TRBV10-3 and J is TRBJ2-7; possibly TRBD2 for D (6 bases). The V gene lost 7 bases and the J gene lost 1 base, with 11 bases spanning the gap. The CDR3 length is 13 residues. CDR1 and CDR2 (germline): ENHRY, SYGVKD. This chain's CDR3 is CAINTGLSYEQYF. CDR3 nucleotide sequence: TGTGCCATCAACACGGGACTTTCCTACGAGCAGTACTTC.

This clone was seen a few times. The chain carries TRBV29-1 and TRBJ1-1; 7 bases align to TRBD1. CDR3 length: 14 amino acids. V trimming: 7 bases; J trimming: 0 bases; junction bases outside the gene matches: 8. Germline values: CDR1 SQVTM, CDR2 ANQGSEA. The CDR3 loop reads CSGAPGQLNTEAFF. The CDR3 DNA follows: TGCAGCGGAGCACCGGGACAGCTGAACACTGAAGCTTTCTTT. Drawing the rest from reference TRBV29-1 and TRBJ1-1, the complete variable domain is SAVISQKPSRDICQRGTSLTIQCQVDSQVTMMFWYRQQPGQSLTLIATANQGSEATYESGFVIDKFPISRPNLTFSTLTVSNMSPEDSSIYLCSGAPGQLNTEAFFGQGTRLTVV.

The chain recombines TRBV6-5 with TRBJ2-7; 12 bases line up with TRBD2. The CDR3 extends over 15 amino acids. CDR1 and CDR2 (germline): MNHEY, SVGAGI. With 6 bases clipped from V and 7 bases from J, the junction kept 10 bases outside the gene matches. The CDR3 here is CASSRRLAGDREQYF. The CDR3, as DNA: TGTGCCAGCAGCCGCCGACTAGCGGGAGATCGTGAGCAGTACTTC.

The J gene is TRBJ1-2, the V gene TRBV2; 7 bases match TRBD1. This CDR3 spans 14 amino acids. CDR1 is SNHLY, CDR2 FYNNEI, per germline. V lost 7 bases to trimming and J lost 8 bases; unmatched junction nucleotides: 13. CDR3 in DNA: TGTGCCAGCAAACCAGGGGGGACCCTCGGAGGCTACACCTTC. Protein: CASKPGGTLGGYTF. The variable domain in full, with the rest retrieved from reference TRBV2 and TRBJ1-2, is EPEVTQTPSHQVTQMGQEVILRCVPISNHLYFYWYRQILGQKVEFLVSFYNNEISEKSEIFDDQFSVERPDGSNFTLKIRSTKLEDSAMYFCASKPGGTLGGYTFGSGTRLTVV.

V usage is TRBV9 and J usage is TRBJ2-3; no reliable D call. Germline values: CDR1 SGDLS, CDR2 YYNGEE. The CDR3 is 14 residues long. V was trimmed by 3 bases and J by 0 bases, leaving 8 bases between them. The CDR3, as DNA: TGTGCCAGCAGCGCCCTTACTAGCACAGATACGCAGTATTTT. This gives the protein CASSALTSTDTQYF.

The chain recombines TRBV19 with TRBJ1-1; tentatively, D is TRBD1 (6 bases). From germline, CDR1 is LNHDA and CDR2 SQIVND (reference sequence). Trimming left V 6 bases short and J 0 bases short, with 17 bases between. The CDR3 spans 16 residues. The CDR3 loop reads CASSLSGGALNTEAFF. In nucleotides, the CDR3 is TGTGCCAGTAGCCTCAGCGGGGGGGCCCTGAACACTGAAGCTTTCTTT.